Given below is one T cell receptor (beta chain) in context. Trimming took 4 bases from V and 2 from J; bases not matched to a gene: 6. Germline assignment: CDR1 LGHNT and CDR2 FRNRAP. The CDR3 is 15 residues long. Vbeta (60) and Jbeta (13) primers were used in the PCR. The method was immunoSEQ multiplex PCR; TCRdb's version includes in-frame clones alone and lacks a portion of them. The table records 170,000 or so clones, around 83% of them present only once. The data originate from a study of cytomegalovirus exposure and HLA in healthy donors. The chain has TRBV12-5 and TRBJ2-3, with 7 bases that match TRBD1. The source of this sequence is a man aged 50 or older in good health and CMV-seronegative. Sequencing was carried out using PBMCs. The CDR3 DNA reads as TGTGCTAGTGGTTCTGGGGACAGCTACACAGATACGCAGTATTTT. Its translation is CASGSGDSYTDTQYF.